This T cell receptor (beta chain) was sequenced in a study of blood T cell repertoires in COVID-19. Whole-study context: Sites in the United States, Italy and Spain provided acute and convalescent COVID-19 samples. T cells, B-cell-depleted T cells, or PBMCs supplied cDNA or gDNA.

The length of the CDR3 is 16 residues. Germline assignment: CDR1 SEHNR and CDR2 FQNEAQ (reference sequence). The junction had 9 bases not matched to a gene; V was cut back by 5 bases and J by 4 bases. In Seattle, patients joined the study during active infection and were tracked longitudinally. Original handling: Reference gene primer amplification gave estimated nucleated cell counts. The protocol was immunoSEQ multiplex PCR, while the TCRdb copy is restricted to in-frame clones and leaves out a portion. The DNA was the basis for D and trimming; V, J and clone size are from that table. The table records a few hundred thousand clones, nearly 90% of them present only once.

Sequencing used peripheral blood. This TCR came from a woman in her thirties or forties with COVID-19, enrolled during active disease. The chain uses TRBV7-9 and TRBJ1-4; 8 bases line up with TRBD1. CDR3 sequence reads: CASSLPDRAINEKLFF. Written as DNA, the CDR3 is TGTGCCAGCAGCCTCCCGGACAGGGCCATTAATGAAAAACTGTTTTTT. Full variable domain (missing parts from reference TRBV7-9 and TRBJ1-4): DTGVSQNPRHKITKRGQNVTFRCDPISEHNRLYWYRQTLGQGPEFLTYFQNEAQLEKSRLLSDRFSAERPKGSFSTLEIQRTEQGDSAMYLCASSLPDRAINEKLFFGSGTQLSVL.